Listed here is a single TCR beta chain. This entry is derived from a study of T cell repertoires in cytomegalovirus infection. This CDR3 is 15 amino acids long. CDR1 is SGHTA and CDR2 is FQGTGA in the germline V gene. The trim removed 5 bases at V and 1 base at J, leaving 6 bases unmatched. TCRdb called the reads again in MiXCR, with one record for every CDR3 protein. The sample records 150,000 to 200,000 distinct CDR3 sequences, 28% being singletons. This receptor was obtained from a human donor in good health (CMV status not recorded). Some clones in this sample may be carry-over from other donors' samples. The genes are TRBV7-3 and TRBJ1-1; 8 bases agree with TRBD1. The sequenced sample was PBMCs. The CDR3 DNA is TGTGCCAGCAGCATGACAGGGGCAGGGAACACTGAAGCTTTCTTT. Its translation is CASSMTGAGNTEAFF.